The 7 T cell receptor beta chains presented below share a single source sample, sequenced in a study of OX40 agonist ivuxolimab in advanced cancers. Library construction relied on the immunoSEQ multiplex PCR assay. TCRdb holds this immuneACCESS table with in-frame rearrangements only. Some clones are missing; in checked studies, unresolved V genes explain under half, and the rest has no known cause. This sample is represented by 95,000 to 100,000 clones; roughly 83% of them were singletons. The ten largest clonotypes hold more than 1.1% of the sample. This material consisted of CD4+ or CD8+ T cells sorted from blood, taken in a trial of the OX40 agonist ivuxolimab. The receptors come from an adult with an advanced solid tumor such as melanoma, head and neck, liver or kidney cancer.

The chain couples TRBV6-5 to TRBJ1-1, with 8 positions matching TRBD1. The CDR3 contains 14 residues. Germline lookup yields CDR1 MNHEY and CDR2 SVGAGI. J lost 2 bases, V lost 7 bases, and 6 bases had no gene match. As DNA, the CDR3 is TGTGCCAGCACCACGACAGGGGCAAACACTGAAGCTTTCTTT. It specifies CASTTTGANTEAFF.

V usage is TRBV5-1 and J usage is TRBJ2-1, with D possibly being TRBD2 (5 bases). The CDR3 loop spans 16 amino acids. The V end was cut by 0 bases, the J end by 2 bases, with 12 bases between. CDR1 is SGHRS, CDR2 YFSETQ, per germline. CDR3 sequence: CASSLGLAGPYNEQFF. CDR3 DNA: TGCGCCAGCAGCTTGGGTCTAGCAGGCCCCTACAATGAGCAGTTCTTC.

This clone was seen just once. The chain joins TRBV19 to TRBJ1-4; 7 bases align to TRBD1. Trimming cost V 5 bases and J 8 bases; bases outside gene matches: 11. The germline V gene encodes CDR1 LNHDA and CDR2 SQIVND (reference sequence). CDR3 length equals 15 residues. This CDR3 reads CASSARRGGDEKLFF. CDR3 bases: TGTGCCAGTAGTGCCCGTCGAGGGGGCGACGAAAAACTGTTTTTT.

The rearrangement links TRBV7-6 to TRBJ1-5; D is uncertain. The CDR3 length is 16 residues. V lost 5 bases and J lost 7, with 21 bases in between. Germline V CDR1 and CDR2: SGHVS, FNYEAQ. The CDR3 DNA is TGTGCCAGCAGCCCAGGTTCCGGGAGCAAGGGCCAGCCCCAGCATTTT. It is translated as CASSPGSGSKGQPQHF.

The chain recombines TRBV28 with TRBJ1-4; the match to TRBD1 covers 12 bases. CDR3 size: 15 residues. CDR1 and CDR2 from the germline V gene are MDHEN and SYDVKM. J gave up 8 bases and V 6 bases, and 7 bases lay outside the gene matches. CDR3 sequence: CASRPGQGAWEKLFF. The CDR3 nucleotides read TGTGCCAGCAGACCGGGACAGGGGGCTTGGGAAAAACTGTTTTTT.

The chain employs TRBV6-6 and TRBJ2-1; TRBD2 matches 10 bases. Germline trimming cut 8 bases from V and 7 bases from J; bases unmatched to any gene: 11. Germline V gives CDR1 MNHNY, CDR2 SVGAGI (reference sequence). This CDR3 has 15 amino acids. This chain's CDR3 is CASLPGASGSNEQFF. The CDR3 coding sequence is TGTGCCAGCCTCCCAGGGGCTAGCGGGAGTAATGAGCAGTTCTTC.

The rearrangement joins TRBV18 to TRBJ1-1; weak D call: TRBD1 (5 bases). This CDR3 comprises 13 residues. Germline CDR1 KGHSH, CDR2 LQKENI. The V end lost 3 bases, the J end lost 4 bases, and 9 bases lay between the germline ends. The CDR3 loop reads CASSPTGGTEAFF. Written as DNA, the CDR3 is TGTGCCAGCTCACCGACGGGGGGCACTGAAGCTTTCTTT.